These 10 T cell receptor beta chains originate from one sample sequenced in a study of monozygotic twins with inflammatory bowel disease (dated by TCRdb to about 2019). Library creation used 5' RACE. This sample was sequenced with an Illumina HiSeq 2500. TCRdb reprocessed the reads into one record per CDR3 protein sequence, lacking DNA. The sample table records approximately 150,000 distinct CDR3 sequences. In total, the top ten clones hold roughly 2.5% of the sample. The specimen sequenced was blood. The receptor source for this set is a human donor with ulcerative colitis or Crohn's disease, or a healthy co-twin of an affected twin (not recorded which).

This chain joins TRBV12-3 or TRBV12-4 and TRBJ2-7; without DNA, the TCRdb call of TRBD2 cannot be checked. The CDR3 extends over 13 amino acids. CDR3 protein: CASSFGGGDEQYF.

The genes are TRBV12-3 or TRBV12-4 and TRBJ2-2. The CDR3 has 12 residues. The CDR3 sequence is CASRVWTGELFF.

The chain is built from TRBV6-2 or TRBV6-3 and TRBJ2-7; the D call from TCRdb, TRBD1, cannot be confirmed without DNA. The CDR3 extends over 15 amino acids. Germline V CDR1 and CDR2: MNHEY, SVGEGT. CDR3 region: CASRYAGTGAYEQYF.

This rearrangement joins TRBV5-1 to TRBJ2-7; TCRdb proposes TRBD2, but this gene call is untestable without DNA. The CDR3 is made up of 14 amino acids. Germline values: CDR1 SGHRS, CDR2 YFSETQ. The CDR3 region is CASSQPGLAYEQYF.

The chain couples TRBV30 to TRBJ1-5. The CDR3 is 15 residues long. Germline loops: CDR1 GTSNPN, CDR2 SVGIG (reference sequence). The CDR3 is CAWSVTRNSNQPQHF.

The chain couples TRBV7-7 to TRBJ2-3; TCRdb picks TRBD2, but there is no DNA to check that call. This CDR3 has 17 residues. Germline V gene data show CDR1 as SSHAT and CDR2 as FNYEAQ (reference sequence). The CDR3 sequence: CASSLALGPFLGDTQYF. Together with reference TRBV7-7 and TRBJ2-3, the CDR3 gives the full variable domain: GAGVSQSPRYKVTKRGQDVTLRCDPISSHATLYWYQQALGQGPEFLTYFNYEAQPDKSGLPSDRFSAERPEGSISTLTIQRTEQRDSAMYRCASSLALGPFLGDTQYFGPGTRLTVL.

The chain employs TRBV28 and TRBJ1-4; the TRBD1 assignment by TCRdb is unverifiable without DNA. The CDR3 has 17 residues. Germline CDR1 is MDHEN and CDR2 is SYDVKM. The CDR3 spells CASREGGQLLYNEKLFF.

This rearrangement joins TRBV5-4 to TRBJ1-2; lacking DNA, the TRBD1 call made by TCRdb goes unchecked. CDR1 is SGHNT and CDR2 is YYREEE in the germline V gene (reference sequence). This CDR3 has 15 amino acids. CDR3: CASSLAHRANYGYTF.

V and J are TRBV24-1 and TRBJ2-3; TCRdb calls TRBD2, which cannot be checked without DNA. Germline V gene sequence: CDR1 KGHDR, CDR2 SFDVKD. The CDR3 is made up of 17 amino acids. The CDR3 spells CATSDHSGGDNTDTQYF.

The chain employs TRBV18 and TRBJ1-2; TCRdb names TRBD1, which stays unverified in the absence of DNA. The CDR3 is 14 amino acids. Germline values: CDR1 KGHSH, CDR2 LQKENI. The CDR3 loop is CASSPLTEQYGYTF.